The 17 T cell receptor beta chains in this list originate from one sample, sequenced in a study of read filtering for tumor transcriptome and immune sequencing. The library was built from around 380 ng RNA with molecular barcoded adaptors for alpha/delta and beta/gamma chains. Using its own MiXCR run on the reads, TCRdb lists one record per CDR3 protein. Of roughly 56,000 distinct CDR3 sequences in the sample, roughly 19% are singletons; the top ten hold roughly 13%. The sample taken for sequencing was a population of CD138-negative cells sorted from bone marrow. The source is a donor at least 40 years old with multiple myeloma.

This clonotype was seen at least ten times. The chain has TRBV19 and TRBJ2-2; no firm D call. CDR1 and CDR2 from the germline V gene are LNHDA and SQIVND (reference sequence). V lost 6 bases, J lost 4 bases, and 3 bases lay in between. The CDR3 is 11 amino acids. This CDR3 is CASRITGELFF. In nucleotides, the CDR3 is TGTGCCAGTAGAATCACCGGGGAGCTGTTTTTT.

This clonotype was counted ten times or more. The chain recombines TRBV28 with TRBJ2-7; D not certain. Germline V gene lookup returns CDR1 MDHEN and CDR2 SYDVKM. V lost 5 bases to trimming and J lost 7 bases, with 3 bases between them. There are 9 residues in the CDR3. As DNA, the CDR3 is TGTGCCAGCAGTATAGAGCAGTACTTC. This encodes CASSIEQYF.

In regard to this clonotype: This clone may be a read error of a much larger clone one base away. The V call is TRBV12-3 or TRBV12-4, the J call TRBJ2-5; 11 bases are shared with TRBD2. The CDR3 consists of 17 residues. For the CDR3, the DNA is TGTGCCAGCGGTTTAGGGACTAGCGGAGAAATCAGGGAGACCCAGTACTTC. This gives the protein CASGLGTSGEIRETQYF.

This clonotype was picked up many times. The V and J genes are TRBV20-1 and TRBJ2-7; 9 bases align to TRBD2. The CDR3 spans 13 residues. Germline V CDR1 and CDR2: DFQATT, SNEGSKA (reference sequence). The CDR3 nucleotides are TGCAGGGCCCGGCGGACTAGCGTGTACGAGCAGTACTTC. This sequence encodes CRARRTSVYEQYF.

Turning to this clonotype: This may stem from a read error, because a much larger clone lies one nucleotide away. In this CDR3 the conserved last residue, phenylalanine or tryptophan, is missing, so a read error is likely. The chain links TRBV20-1 to TRBJ2-3; 13 nucleotides match TRBD2. The CDR3 spans 17 residues. Germline lookup yields CDR1 DFQATT and CDR2 SNEGSKA (reference sequence). Written as DNA, the CDR3 is TGCAGGGCAATCCCCGGGACTAGCGGGGAGGTTCCTGATACGCAGTATCTT. This gives the protein CRAIPGTSGEVPDTQYL.

The rearrangement links TRBV7-6 to TRBJ1-4; D perhaps matches TRBD1 (6 bases). V was pared by 1 base and J by 7 bases, with 13 bases between. The CDR3 is 15 amino acids. Germline CDR1 is SGHVS and CDR2 is FNYEAQ. The DNA of the CDR3 is TGTGCCAGCAGCTTAGAAGTCGGGGACATTGAAAAACTGTTTTTT. Its translation: CASSLEVGDIEKLFF.

There are many counts of this clonotype. V usage is TRBV7-3 and J usage is TRBJ2-2; D is ambiguous. Deletions cut 1 base from V and 3 bases from J, with 9 bases between. Germline V gene lookup returns CDR1 SGHTA and CDR2 FQGTGA. This CDR3 is built from 15 residues. The CDR3 spells CASSLSSTYTGELFF. CDR3 in DNA: TGTGCCAGCAGCTTAAGCTCTACCTACACCGGGGAGCTGTTTTTT.

This clonotype was observed at least ten times. This rearrangement joins TRBV19 to TRBJ2-7; D could derive from TRBD1 or TRBD2 (5 bases each). Germline values: CDR1 LNHDA, CDR2 SQIVND (reference sequence). The CDR3 covers 15 residues. The V end lost 1 base, the J end lost 2 bases, and 12 bases lay between the germline ends. Written as DNA, the CDR3 is TGTGCCAGTAGTATAGCACACCAGGGAGCCTACGAGCAGTACTTC. Translated, it gives CASSIAHQGAYEQYF.

This clonotype has ten or more counts. The chain is built from TRBV9 and TRBJ2-7, with D uncertain. V lost 1 base and J 1 base, leaving 9 bases between the germline ends. CDR3 length equals 14 residues. Germline CDR1 is SGDLS and CDR2 is YYNGEE. The chain's CDR3 is CASSVTPGSYEQYF. For the CDR3, the DNA is TGTGCCAGCAGCGTAACTCCCGGGTCCTACGAGCAGTACTTC. Filled out from reference TRBV9 and TRBJ2-7, the complete variable domain reads DSGVTQTPKHLITATGQRVTLRCSPRSGDLSVYWYQQSLDQGLQFLIQYYNGEERAKGNILERFSAQQFPDLHSELNLSSLELGDSALYFCASSVTPGSYEQYFGPGTRLTVT.

This clonotype appeared many times. V usage is TRBV11-2 and J usage is TRBJ2-2; D may be TRBD1 (6 bases). This CDR3 has 15 amino acids. Trimming stripped 7 bases from V and 4 bases from J, with 16 bases between. Germline CDR1 SGHAT, CDR2 FQNNGV. The CDR3 loop reads CASTLDRLSTGELFF. The CDR3 DNA reads TGTGCCAGCACCCTCGACAGGTTGAGCACCGGGGAGCTGTTTTTT. The whole variable domain, filled in from reference TRBV11-2 and TRBJ2-2, reads EAGVAQSPRYKIIEKRQSVAFWCNPISGHATLYWYQQILGQGPKLLIQFQNNGVVDDSQLPKDRFSAERLKGVDSTLKIQPAKLEDSAVYLCASTLDRLSTGELFFGEGSRLTVL.

This clonotype was observed once. Because the CDR3's place on the DNA is in doubt, the DNA is left out and the CDR3 is given as listed by TCRdb. The chain couples TRBV18 to TRBJ2-1; the table gives TRBD1 as D, unverified against the DNA. In germline, CDR1 is KGHSH, CDR2 LQKENI. Both ends counted, the CDR3 spans 15 residues. CDR3 amino acids: CASSTSVAGGNERFF.

This clonotype was picked up many times. The V gene is TRBV2, the J gene TRBJ2-2; either TRBD1 or TRBD2 may supply D (7 bases each). V lost 8 bases, J lost 4 bases, and 20 bases lay in between. The CDR3 totals 16 residues. Germline CDR1 reads SNHLY; CDR2 reads FYNNEI. The CDR3 loop is CASLKGAGAGTGELFF. The CDR3 DNA reads as TGTGCCAGCCTAAAGGGGGCGGGGGCCGGCACCGGGGAGCTGTTTTTT.

To note about this clonotype: A read error may account for a junction end that differs from germline. The V gene is TRBV12-3 or TRBV12-4, the J gene TRBJ2-3; D may be TRBD1 (5 bases). This CDR3 is built from 14 residues. The CDR3 region is CASSLGGPTDTKYF. CDR3 DNA sequence: TGTGCCAGCAGTTTAGGGGGCCCCACAGATACGAAGTATTTT.

This clonotype was counted at least ten times. J is TRBJ1-5 and V is TRBV12-3 or TRBV12-4, with TRBD1 as a possible D gene (5 bases). CDR3 length: 16 residues. Trimming pared 2 bases from V and 1 base from J, leaving 12 bases between. CDR3 DNA sequence: TGTGCCAGCAGTTTATCAGGGTTATCGAGCAATCAGCCCCAGCATTTT. Encoded protein: CASSLSGLSSNQPQHF.

This clonotype was found many times. The chain joins TRBV18 to TRBJ1-5; possible D gene TRBD1, 6 bases. Trimming pared 2 bases from V and 6 bases from J, leaving 14 bases between. The CDR3 loop spans 15 amino acids. CDR1 KGHSH and CDR2 LQKENI come from the germline V gene. CDR3 nucleotides: TGTGCCAGCTCACCATCCCCAGGGGCGGTTCAGCCCCAGCATTTT. Residues: CASSPSPGAVQPQHF.

This clonotype was detected ten times or more. CDR3 protein: CASSSVHEQYF. The CDR3 DNA sequence: TGTGCCAGCAGTTCTGTCCACGAGCAGTACTTC. The chain combines TRBV6-5 with TRBJ2-7; D unclear. V shed 4 bases and J shed 5 bases, with 6 bases lying between them. There are 11 residues in the CDR3. From germline, CDR1 is MNHEY and CDR2 SVGAGI.

This clonotype was observed at least ten times. The CDR3 nucleotides read TGTGCCAGCTCAGAGGGGGGTATACGCAATCAGCCCCAGCATTTT. This codes for CASSEGGIRNQPQHF. This chain joins TRBV18 and TRBJ1-5; a possible D gene is TRBD1 (6 bases). Trimming cost V 5 bases and J 2 bases, with 13 bases left between them. The CDR3 contains 15 residues. Germline loops: CDR1 KGHSH, CDR2 LQKENI.